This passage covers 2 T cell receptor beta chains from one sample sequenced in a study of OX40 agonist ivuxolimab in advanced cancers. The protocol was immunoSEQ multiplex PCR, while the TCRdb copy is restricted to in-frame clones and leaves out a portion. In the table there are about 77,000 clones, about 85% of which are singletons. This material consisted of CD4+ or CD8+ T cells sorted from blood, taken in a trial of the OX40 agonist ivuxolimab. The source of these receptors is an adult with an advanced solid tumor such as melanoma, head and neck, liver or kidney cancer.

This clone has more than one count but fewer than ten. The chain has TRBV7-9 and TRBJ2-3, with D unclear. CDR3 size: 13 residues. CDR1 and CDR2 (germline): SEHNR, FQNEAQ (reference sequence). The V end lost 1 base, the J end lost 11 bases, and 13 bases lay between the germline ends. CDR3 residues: CASSLDRKAQQYF. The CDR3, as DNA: TGTGCCAGCAGCTTAGACAGAAAGGCCCAGCAGTATTTT.

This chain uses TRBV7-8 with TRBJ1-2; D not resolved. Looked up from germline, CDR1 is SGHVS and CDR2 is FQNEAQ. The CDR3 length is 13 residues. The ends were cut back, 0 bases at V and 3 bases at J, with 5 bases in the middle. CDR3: CASSLAGDYGYTF. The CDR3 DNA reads TGTGCCAGCAGCTTAGCCGGGGACTATGGCTACACCTTC.